This T cell receptor beta chain was recorded in a study of post-analysis software for immune sequencing data. Findings and caveats of the study: In patients, about five TRBV segments were more frequent than in controls, with TRBV5-6, TRBV5-1 and TRBV20-1 among them.

Germline assignment: CDR1 DFQATT and CDR2 SNEGSKA (reference sequence). The CDR3 spans 14 residues. A few counts support this clonotype. Its antigen remains unknown. The authors incorporated unique molecular identifiers into the TCR beta cDNA libraries. TCRdb reanalysed the PCR reads using MiXCR and keeps one entry per CDR3 protein. The sample carries around 700,000 distinct CDR3 sequences, roughly three fifths recorded once. The V and J genes are TRBV20-1 and TRBJ2-7; a possible D gene is TRBD2 (6 bases). The DNA end lines up better with TRBJ2-5; the J call may be wrong. This receptor was identified in a girl aged 2-9 years with multiple sclerosis. The sequenced sample was blood. The CDR3 bases are TGCAGTGCTAGTGTCGGGACTCTGAAAGAGACCCAGTACTTC. This codes for CSASVGTLKETQYF.